This T cell receptor (beta chain) is from a study of Ad26.COV2.S vaccination and SARS-CoV-2 variants. As to treatment: some 20 received Ad26.COV2.S at low or high dose, single or two shots; roughly five received placebo; per-sample allocation not given. All samples were drawn on day 63, counting from the first vaccine or placebo injection. The assay was immunoSEQ multiplex PCR, and TCRdb's table has in-frame clones only and misses some. The top ten hold around 10% of the sample, which has hundreds of thousands of clones, approximately 86% seen once. This CDR3 has 16 residues. V gave up 1 base and J gave up 8 bases; unmatched junction bases: 12. CDR1 and CDR2 from the germline V gene are SGDLS and YYNGEE. This clone has a handful of counts.

The receptor was derived from a person aged 18-60 years who received the Ad26.COV2.S COVID-19 vaccine or a placebo. J is TRBJ2-1 and V is TRBV9; 7 nucleotides match TRBD2. Specimen: peripheral blood, collected in a trial of Ad26.COV2.S vaccine versus placebo. The CDR3 reads CASSVSELAFLHEQFF. CDR3 bases: TGTGCCAGCAGCGTAAGCGAACTAGCGTTTTTACATGAGCAGTTCTTC. The variable domain in full, completed from reference TRBV9 and TRBJ2-1, reads DSGVTQTPKHLITATGQRVTLRCSPRSGDLSVYWYQQSLDQGLQFLIQYYNGEERAKGNILERFSAQQFPDLHSELNLSSLELGDSALYFCASSVSELAFLHEQFFGPGTRLTVL.